This T cell receptor (beta chain) came from a study of blood T cells in healthy people across ages. Study conclusions and caveats: Unknown donor CMV status possibly confounded expanded clonotype changes.

V shed 5 bases, J shed 5 bases, and the junction held 6 bases outside the gene matches. CDR3 length: 15 amino acids. Per the germline V gene, CDR1 is MNHEY and CDR2 is SMNVEV (reference sequence). This clonotype was counted a few times. Antigen unknown. A second roughly 6 to 12 cycle PCR used barcoded and J-beta primers. Every sample produced at least 2.5 million CDR3-containing paired-end reads. TCRdb called the 5' RACE reads again in MiXCR, with one record for every CDR3 protein. This table has about 900,000 distinct CDR3 sequences, 45% to 50% appearing once. Peripheral blood, roughly 9.1 milliliters per donor, was collected.

The chain couples TRBV27 to TRBJ2-5, with 12 bases matching TRBD2. Input material: blood. The clonotype originates from a man aged 25-45 years in good health. CDR3 nucleotides: TGTGCCAGCAGTGCACGACTAGCGGGGGAGGAGACCCAGTACTTC. Residues: CASSARLAGEETQYF.